The clone carrying this T cell receptor beta chain has more than one count but fewer than ten. Its antigen is as yet unknown. Time point described: week 35, safety follow-up. Vaccine doses each comprised 300 ug of mutant IDH1 20-mer peptide, with topical imiquimod. New WHO grade 3 or 4 astrocytomas that were IDH1-mutant and ATRX-lost occurred in the donors. Germline V gene sequence: CDR1 MGHRA, CDR2 YSYEKL. CDR3 size: 14 residues. The ends were cut back, 2 bases at V and 1 base at J, with 8 bases in the middle. The data were obtained in a study of a mutant IDH1 vaccine in newly diagnosed glioma. Libraries were prepared by immunoSEQ multiplex PCR; TCRdb keeps only in-frame clonotypes and omits some of them. Found here are about 68,000 clones, about four fifths of them singletons; the top ten hold about 12%.

The source is a man younger than 35 with glioma. The starting material was PBMCs, obtained from a glioma patient whose treatment included an IDH1 peptide vaccine. This sequence joins TRBV4-1 and TRBJ1-1; no reliable D call. The CDR3 here is CASSQPTRNTEAFF. The CDR3 coding sequence is TGCGCCAGCAGCCAACCAACACGGAACACTGAAGCTTTCTTT.